Following are 3 T cell receptor beta chains from one sample sequenced in a study of CD8+CD57+ T cells in acquired aplastic anemia. Genomic DNA constituted the template upon which TCR beta VDJ and CDR3 profiling was performed. TCRdb independently ran MiXCR on the reads; one entry per CDR3 protein. The table shows about 190,000 distinct CDR3 sequences, with roughly 56% occurring only once. Sequencing was carried out using sorted CD4+, CD8+, or CD8+CD57+ T cells (not recorded which) from PBMCs. These receptors were collected from a human donor in good health, serving as a control.

The CDR3 sequence is CASSLASTGGWNEQFF. In nucleotides, the CDR3 is TGTGCCAGCAGCTTAGCGTCGACAGGGGGCTGGAATGAGCAGTTCTTC. The gene calls are TRBV7-2 and TRBJ2-1; 10 bases align to TRBD1. The CDR3 runs 16 residues. V gave up 0 bases and J gave up 7 bases; unmatched junction bases: 6. The germline gives CDR1 SGHTA, CDR2 FQGNSA.

This clonotype was seen a handful of times. The chain couples TRBV24-1 to TRBJ1-6; no firm D call. Trimming shortened V by 5 bases and J by 10 bases, and 5 bases separated the two germline ends. In germline, CDR1 is KGHDR, CDR2 SFDVKD. This CDR3 comprises 11 residues. CDR3 protein: CATSGGSPLHF. Here the CDR3 DNA reads TGTGCCACCAGTGGTGGGTCACCCCTCCACTTT.

This sequence joins TRBV7-3 and TRBJ2-5, with TRBD1 identical over 9 bases. The CDR3 length is 15 residues. V gave up 8 bases and J gave up 5 bases; unmatched junction bases: 12. The germline V gene encodes CDR1 SGHTA and CDR2 FQGTGA. The CDR3 reads CASAPTGGRGETQYF. The CDR3 DNA sequence: TGTGCCAGCGCGCCAACAGGGGGCAGGGGGGAGACCCAGTACTTC. Full variable domain (remainder filled in from reference TRBV7-3 and TRBJ2-5): GAGVSQTPSNKVTEKGKYVELRCDPISGHTALYWYRQSLGQGPEFLIYFQGTGAADDSGLPNDRFFAVRPEGSVSTLKIQRTERGDSAVYLCASAPTGGRGETQYFGPGTRLLVL.